The clone carrying this TCR beta chain came up a few times. What it binds is not known. Data came from immunoSEQ multiplex PCR; TCRdb stores just in-frame clones and leaves some out. The data contain about 120,000 clones, 75% to 95% of them singletons. The data belong to a study of T cell responses to AZD1222 COVID-19 vaccine. General study findings and limits: Nearly half of spike-specific TCRs reportedly target unmutated variant regions. Along spike, vaccine-associated CD4 TCRs were found throughout, with dominance at 160-218 and 743-854.

Trimming removed 4 bases from V and 0 bases from J; junction bases left unmatched: 6. In germline, CDR1 is SGHNT, CDR2 YYREEE (reference sequence). There are 17 residues in the CDR3. The chain has TRBV5-4 and TRBJ2-3; TRBD2 agrees at 12 bases. The specimen comprised peripheral blood, sampled 28 days after the second dose of the MenACWY control vaccine. The receptor comes from an adult who received the MenACWY meningococcal vaccine as a control. The CDR3 loop reads CASSPLAGGLSTDTQYF. As DNA, the CDR3 is TGTGCCAGCAGCCCACTAGCGGGGGGCCTCAGCACAGATACGCAGTATTTT.